This passage covers 2 T cell receptor beta chains from one sample sequenced in a study of shared clonotypes between healthy human individuals. Only in-frame clones appear in the TCRdb table, and some are missing; sequencing was by immunoSEQ multiplex PCR. The table lists around 720,000 clones, about 80% of them singletons. Sequenced material: memory CD4+ T cells sorted from blood. Regarding subset: CD45RA-negative fraction. The origin of the receptors is a woman aged 25-40 years in good health.

The rearrangement joins TRBV10-3 to TRBJ1-1; a possible D gene is TRBD1 (6 bases). Trimming removed 5 bases at V and 7 bases at J, with 17 bases between. The germline gives CDR1 ENHRY, CDR2 SYGVKD. CDR3 length: 14 amino acids. CDR3 amino acids: CAISSRGGSYEAFF. CDR3 DNA: TGTGCCATCAGTTCCAGGGGAGGCAGCTATGAAGCTTTCTTT.

Only a few counts were recorded for this clone. The chain links TRBV2 to TRBJ1-1; D ambiguous. This CDR3 contains 13 residues. The germline gives CDR1 SNHLY, CDR2 FYNNEI. Trimming stripped 3 bases from V and 5 bases from J, with 10 bases between. CDR3 in amino acids: CASSEVVWTEAFF. The CDR3 DNA sequence: TGTGCCAGCAGTGAGGTAGTTTGGACTGAAGCTTTCTTT.